These 17 T cell receptor beta chains were sequenced from one sample in a study of early T cells in non-severe SARS-CoV-2 infection. TCRdb reprocessed the 5' RACE reads with MiXCR, giving one entry per CDR3 protein. The table lists about 48,000 distinct CDR3 sequences, 5.6% of them singletons. The sample consisted of whole blood. The receptors come from an adult who was a healthcare worker with PCR-confirmed SARS-CoV-2 infection or an uninfected control (not recorded which).

This clonotype was picked up many times. The rearrangement uses TRBV6-2 or TRBV6-3 and TRBJ1-1; 7 positions agree with TRBD1. Germline loops: CDR1 MNHEY, CDR2 SVGEGT. Trimming at V came to 5 bases and at J to 4 bases, leaving 19 bases not matched to a gene. This CDR3 has 18 residues. CDR3 in DNA: TGTGCCAGCAGTCGGAGTAGACAGGGTTCCCGACGAAGCACTGAAGCTTTCTTT. Its protein is CASSRSRQGSRRSTEAFF.

The sample holds many counts of this clonotype. J is TRBJ1-5 and V is TRBV19, with D maybe TRBD1 (6 bases). V lost 10 bases, J lost 3 bases, and 10 bases lay in between. Germline CDR1 is LNHDA and CDR2 is SQIVND (reference sequence). The CDR3 covers 12 residues. CDR3 in amino acids: CATTGINQPQHF. For the CDR3, the DNA is TGTGCCACTACAGGGATCAATCAGCCCCAGCATTTT.

At least ten counts were recorded for this clonotype. The V and J genes are TRBV5-4 and TRBJ2-7; 7 nucleotides match TRBD1. Germline CDR1 SGHNT, CDR2 YYREEE (reference sequence). There are 13 residues in the CDR3. V shed 6 bases and J 3 bases; nucleotides not matched to a gene: 6. In DNA form, the CDR3 reads TGTGCCAGCATGACAGGGACCGGCTACGAGCAGTACTTC. Encoded protein: CASMTGTGYEQYF.

V usage is TRBV6-4 and J usage is TRBJ1-6; no firm D call. Germline V gene lookup returns CDR1 MRHNA and CDR2 SNTAGT. The germline V and J ends were trimmed by 0 bases and 5 bases, with 11 bases remaining between them. There are 16 residues in the CDR3. The CDR3 bases are TGTGCCAGCAGTGACTCGTTCTTCGGGGATAATTCACCCCTCCACTTT. It codes for CASSDSFFGDNSPLHF.

This clonotype was counted ten times or more. V is TRBV7-2 and J is TRBJ2-5; D unclear. The V end was cut by 3 bases, the J end by 5 bases, with 4 bases between. The CDR3 runs to 11 residues. Germline V gene data show CDR1 as SGHTA and CDR2 as FQGNSA. The DNA of the CDR3 is TGTGCCAGCAGCTTCTTGGAGACCCAGTACTTC. Its protein is CASSFLETQYF.

This clonotype was seen ten or more times. J is TRBJ2-2 and V is TRBV7-6; no definite D call. In germline, CDR1 is SGHVS, CDR2 FNYEAQ. V lost 3 bases and J 0 bases, leaving 11 bases between the germline ends. CDR3 size: 16 residues. The CDR3 sequence: CASSFIRKANTGELFF. DNA for the CDR3: TGTGCCAGCAGCTTCATACGAAAAGCGAACACCGGGGAGCTGTTTTTT. The variable domain in full, completed from reference TRBV7-6 and TRBJ2-2, reads GAGVSQSPRYKVTKRGQDVALRCDPISGHVSLYWYRQALGQGPEFLTYFNYEAQQDKSGLPNDRFSAERPEGSISTLTIQRTEQRDSAMYRCASSFIRKANTGELFFGEGSRLTVL.

This clonotype occurred a few times. The chain has TRBV29-1 and TRBJ2-1, with 8 nucleotides matching TRBD2. Per the germline V gene, CDR1 is SQVTM and CDR2 is ANQGSEA. The CDR3 has 12 amino acids. The trim removed 7 bases at V and 6 bases at J, leaving 5 bases unmatched. CDR3 coding DNA: TGCAGCGAAATAGCGGGGATCAATGAGCAGTTCTTC. This sequence encodes CSEIAGINEQFF.

This clonotype was picked up a small number of times. The genes are TRBV5-1 and TRBJ2-1, with D possibly matching TRBD2 (6 bases). This CDR3 spans 13 amino acids. Germline V gene data show CDR1 as SGHRS and CDR2 as YFSETQ. V was clipped by 0 bases and J by 6 bases, with 7 bases between them. In DNA form, the CDR3 reads TGCGCCAGCAGCTTGGGGGGACTCAATGAGCAGTTCTTC. Translated, it gives CASSLGGLNEQFF.

This clonotype was detected ten times or more. The chain couples TRBV12-3 or TRBV12-4 to TRBJ1-2, with D perhaps TRBD1 (6 bases). The ends were cut back, 2 bases at V and 8 bases at J, with 18 bases in the middle. The CDR3 is 15 amino acids. CDR3 nucleotide sequence: TGTGCCAGCAGTTTATATTTGCCGGGGGGCGACGGCTACACCTTC. Translation: CASSLYLPGGDGYTF.

This clonotype was observed many times. This rearrangement joins TRBV19 to TRBJ2-4; TRBD1 matches 12 bases. This CDR3 contains 16 residues. Per germline, CDR1 LNHDA and CDR2 SQIVND (reference sequence). The V segment lost 5 bases and the J segment 7 bases; nucleotides outside the gene matches: 9. The CDR3 DNA reads as TGTGCCAGTAGTGCCCTTCCGGGACAGGGGGCGAACATTCAGTACTTC. Residues: CASSALPGQGANIQYF.

Many counts were recorded for this clonotype. This chain connects TRBV7-2 to TRBJ2-7; TRBD1 matches 8 bases. The CDR3 sequence is 16 residues long. V dropped 2 bases and J dropped 4; count of bases not matched to a gene: 10. Germline CDR1 is SGHTA and CDR2 is FQGNSA. CDR3 nucleotides: TGTGCCAGCAGCTTAAATAGAAGGACAGGGTATTACGAGCAGTACTTC. Translated, it gives CASSLNRRTGYYEQYF. Complete variable domain (other parts from reference TRBV7-2 and TRBJ2-7): GAGVSQSPSNKVTEKGKDVELRCDPISGHTALYWYRQSLGQGLEFLIYFQGNSAPDKSGLPSDRFSAERTGGSVSTLTIQRTQQEDSAVYLCASSLNRRTGYYEQYFGPGTRLTVT.

This clonotype occurred many times. The V gene is TRBV29-1, the J gene TRBJ2-7, with D tentatively TRBD2 (6 bases). Germline CDR1 SQVTM, CDR2 ANQGSEA. The V end was cut by 6 bases, the J end by 0 bases, with 12 bases between. The CDR3 spans 13 residues. CDR3 DNA: TGCAGCGTATACTCCGGGGGCTCCTACGAGCAGTACTTC. Translation: CSVYSGGSYEQYF.

A single count supports this clonotype. This may arise from a read error, as a much more abundant clone is one base away. The gene calls are TRBV5-4 and TRBJ2-5; perhaps TRBD2 as D (7 bases). CDR1 SGHNT and CDR2 YYREEE come from the germline V gene (reference sequence). V lost 5 bases and J lost 0, with 20 bases in between. The CDR3 extends over 17 amino acids. This CDR3 is CASSLGLVGANQETQYF. DNA of the CDR3: TGTGCCAGCAGTCTCGGACTAGTGGGGGCCAACCAAGAGACCCAGTACTTC. The full variable domain, rest sourced from reference TRBV5-4 and TRBJ2-5, is ETGVTQSPTHLIKTRGQQVTLRCSSQSGHNTVSWYQQALGQGPQFIFQYYREEENGRGNFPPRFSGLQFPNYSSELNVNALELDDSALYLCASSLGLVGANQETQYFGPGTRLLVL.

The table lists this clonotype with a few counts. This sequence joins TRBV19 and TRBJ2-7, with 9 positions matching TRBD1. Germline lookup yields CDR1 LNHDA and CDR2 SQIVND (reference sequence). Trimming cost V 4 bases and J 5 bases; bases outside gene matches: 3. The length of the CDR3 is 13 residues. In DNA, the CDR3 is TGTGCCAGTAGTACTCGGACAGGGGACGAGCAGTACTTC. Its protein is CASSTRTGDEQYF.

The CDR3 region is CASSLSSYGYTF. The CDR3 DNA follows: TGTGCCAGCAGCTTAAGCTCTTATGGCTACACCTTC. The chain has TRBV7-9 and TRBJ1-2; D remains unclear. Trimming took 2 bases from V and 5 from J, leaving 6 bases between them. The CDR3 runs to 12 residues. Germline assignment: CDR1 SEHNR and CDR2 FQNEAQ (reference sequence).

The sample holds many counts of this clonotype. The chain joins TRBV5-1 to TRBJ2-7; D is ambiguous. V was shortened by 0 bases and J by 1 base, with 17 bases between the two germline ends. The CDR3 length is 17 residues. Germline V gives CDR1 SGHRS, CDR2 YFSETQ. CDR3 sequence (DNA): TGCGCCAGCAGCTTGGGTTTAAGGAGTCCCGAATCCTACGAGCAGTACTTC. It encodes CASSLGLRSPESYEQYF.

This clonotype turned up a few times. The rearrangement uses TRBV7-9 and TRBJ1-6; 9 bases agree with TRBD1. Germline V gives CDR1 SEHNR, CDR2 FQNEAQ (reference sequence). CDR3 size: 16 residues. The junction had 5 bases not matched to a gene; V was cut back by 1 base and J by 7 bases. CDR3 in DNA: TGTGCCAGCAGCTTAGGGGGGACAGGGAAGAATTCACCCCTCCACTTT. This codes for CASSLGGTGKNSPLHF.